This note documents a single T cell receptor beta chain sequence. The age range of participants was 18 to 89 years, with residence in 20 to 25 US areas. This entry is derived from a study of blood T cell repertoires in COVID-19. Across the study: Samples taken during acute and convalescent COVID-19 were collected in the United States, Italy and Spain.

The data were produced by immunoSEQ multiplex PCR, yet TCRdb's version contains in-frame clones alone and is incomplete. The sample contains 350,000 to 400,000 clones, approximately 89% of which appear only once. The CDR3 length is 15 residues. V lost 7 bases and J lost 9, with 22 bases in between. Germline CDR1 and CDR2: MNHEY and SMNVEV (reference sequence). The sample comprised PBMCs or T cells enriched from blood (not recorded which). This receptor was identified in a middle-aged woman who had been exposed to COVID-19. V is TRBV27 and J is TRBJ2-4, with a possible D match to TRBD2 (5 bases). CDR3 residues: CASTNLFGSEGIQYF. For the CDR3, the DNA is TGTGCCAGCACCAACCTCTTTGGTAGCGAGGGCATTCAGTACTTC.